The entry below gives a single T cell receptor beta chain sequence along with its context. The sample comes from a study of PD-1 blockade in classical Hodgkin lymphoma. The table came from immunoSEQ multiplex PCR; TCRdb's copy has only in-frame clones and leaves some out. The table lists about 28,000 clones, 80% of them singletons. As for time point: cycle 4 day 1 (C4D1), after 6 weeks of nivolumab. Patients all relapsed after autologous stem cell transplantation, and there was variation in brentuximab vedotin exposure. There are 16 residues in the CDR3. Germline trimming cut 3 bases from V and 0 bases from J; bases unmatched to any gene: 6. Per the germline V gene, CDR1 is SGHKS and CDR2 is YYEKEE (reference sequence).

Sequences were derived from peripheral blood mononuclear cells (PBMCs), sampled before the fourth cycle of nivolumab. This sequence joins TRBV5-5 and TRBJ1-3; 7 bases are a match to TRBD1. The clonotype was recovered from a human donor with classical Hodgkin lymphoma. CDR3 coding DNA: TGTGCCAGCAGCTCCGGACAGGCTTTCTCTGGAAACACCATATATTTT. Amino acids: CASSSGQAFSGNTIYF.